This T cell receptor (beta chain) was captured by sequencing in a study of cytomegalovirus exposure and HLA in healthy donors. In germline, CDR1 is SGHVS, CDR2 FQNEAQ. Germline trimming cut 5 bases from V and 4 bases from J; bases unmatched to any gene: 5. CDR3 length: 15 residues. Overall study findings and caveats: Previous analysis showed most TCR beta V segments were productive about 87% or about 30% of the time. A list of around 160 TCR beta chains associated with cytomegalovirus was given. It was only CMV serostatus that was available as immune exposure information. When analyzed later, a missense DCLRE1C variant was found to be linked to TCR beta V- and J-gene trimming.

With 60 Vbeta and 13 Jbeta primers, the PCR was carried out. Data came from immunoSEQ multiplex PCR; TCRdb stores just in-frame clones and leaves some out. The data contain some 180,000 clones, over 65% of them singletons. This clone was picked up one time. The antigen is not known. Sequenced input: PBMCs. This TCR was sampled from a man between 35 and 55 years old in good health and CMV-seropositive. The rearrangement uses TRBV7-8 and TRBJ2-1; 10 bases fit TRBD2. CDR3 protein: CASSAGTSEYNEQFF. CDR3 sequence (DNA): TGTGCCAGCAGCGCCGGGACTAGCGAATACAATGAGCAGTTCTTC. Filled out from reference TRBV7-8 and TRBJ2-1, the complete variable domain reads GAGVSQSPRYKVAKRGQDVALRCDPISGHVSLFWYQQALGQGPEFLTYFQNEAQLDKSGLPSDRFFAERPEGSVSTLKIQRTQQEDSAVYLCASSAGTSEYNEQFFGPGTRLTVL.